This T cell receptor beta chain originates from a study of T cell responses to AZD1222 COVID-19 vaccine. The junction had 3 bases not matched to a gene; V was cut back by 0 bases and J by 2 bases. The CDR3 covers 16 residues. Germline-derived CDR1 and CDR2 are SGHVS and FNYEAQ. Study-level findings and limits: No repertoire was sampled before or during the peak T cell response, only after it. It was only 6 or 7 AZD1222 recipients who were seropositive at baseline.

The method was immunoSEQ multiplex PCR; TCRdb's version includes in-frame clones alone and lacks a portion of them. This sample has about 88,000 clones, with just over 90% found just once. As concerns this clone: What it recognizes is unknown.

The chain has TRBV7-6 and TRBJ2-7; 11 nucleotides agree with TRBD2. This receptor was taken from an adult in good health. The sample was peripheral blood, taken on day 0 of AZD1222 vaccination. In nucleotides, the CDR3 is TGTGCCAGCAGCTTAGCGACTAGCGGGGAACCCTACGAGCAGTACTTC. Translation gives CASSLATSGEPYEQYF.